The source of this T cell receptor beta chain is a study of HIV-infected children after antiretroviral therapy interruption. For the study at large: Children had CD4+ above 500, viral load below 50 copies/ml, either treatment arm. Interruption-arm sampling covered weeks 0, 12, interruption end (24 or 48), and about 3 years post-study. Study-level points and caveats: Naive CD4+ sequences overlapped less between time points once interruption began.

Unique molecular identifiers were included in an RNA-based 3' RACE TCR library. TCRdb redid the calling of the 3' RACE reads with MiXCR, one entry per CDR3 protein. The sample records about 40,000 distinct CDR3 sequences, 5% to 8% being singletons. Treatment reported: PENTA 11 planned treatment interruption arm or continuous ART arm. At least 24 weeks of at least three-drug ART, in children 2 to 15 years. This clonotype was detected ten times or more. Its antigen is unidentified. Germline assignment: CDR1 MNHEY and CDR2 SMNVEV (reference sequence). This CDR3 spans 14 amino acids. The V end lost 5 bases, the J end lost 6 bases, and 16 bases lay between the germline ends.

V is TRBV27 and J is TRBJ1-2; TRBD1 might be the D (6 bases). Specimen: CD45RA+ CD4+ T cells from PBMCs, pooled from several time points, collected from a donor given antiretroviral therapy, either interrupted or continuous. Subset denoted: naive CD4+ CD45RA+ CD45RO- T cells. The TCR sequence derives from a pool of human donors with HIV. CDR3: CASSRNNREDGYTF. Written as DNA, the CDR3 is TGTGCCAGCAGTCGAAACAACAGGGAGGATGGCTACACCTTC.